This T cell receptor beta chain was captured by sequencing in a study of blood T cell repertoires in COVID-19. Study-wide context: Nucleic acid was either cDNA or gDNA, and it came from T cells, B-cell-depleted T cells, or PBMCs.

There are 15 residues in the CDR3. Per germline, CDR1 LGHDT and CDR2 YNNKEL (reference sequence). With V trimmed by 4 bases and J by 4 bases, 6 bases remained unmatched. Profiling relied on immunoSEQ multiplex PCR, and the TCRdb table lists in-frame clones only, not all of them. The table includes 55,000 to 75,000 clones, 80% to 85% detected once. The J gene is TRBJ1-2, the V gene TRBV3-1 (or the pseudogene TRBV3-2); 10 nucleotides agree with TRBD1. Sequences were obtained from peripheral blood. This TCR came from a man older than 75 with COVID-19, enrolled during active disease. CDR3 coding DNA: TGTGCCAGCAGCCCACCGGGACAGGGGCGCTATGGCTACACCTTC. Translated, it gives CASSPPGQGRYGYTF.